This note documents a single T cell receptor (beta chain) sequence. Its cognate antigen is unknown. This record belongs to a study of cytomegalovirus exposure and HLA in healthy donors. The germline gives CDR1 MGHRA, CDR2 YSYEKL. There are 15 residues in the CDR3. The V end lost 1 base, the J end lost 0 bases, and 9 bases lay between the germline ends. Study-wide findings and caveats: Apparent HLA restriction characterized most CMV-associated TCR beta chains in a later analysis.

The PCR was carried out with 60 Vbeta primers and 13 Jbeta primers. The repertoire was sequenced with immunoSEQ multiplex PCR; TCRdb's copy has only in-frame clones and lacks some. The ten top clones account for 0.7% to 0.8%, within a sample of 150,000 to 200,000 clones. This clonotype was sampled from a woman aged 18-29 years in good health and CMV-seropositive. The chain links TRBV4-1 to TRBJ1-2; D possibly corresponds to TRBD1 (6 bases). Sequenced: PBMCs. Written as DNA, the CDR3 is TGCGCCAGCAGCCAAGTGGGGGGGCCTAACTATGGCTACACCTTC. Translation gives CASSQVGGPNYGYTF.